These 20 T cell receptor beta chains were sequenced from one sample in a study of shared clonotypes between healthy human individuals. Data came from immunoSEQ multiplex PCR; TCRdb stores just in-frame clones and leaves some out. The data contain around 690,000 clones, about 90% of them seen just once; the ten biggest clones take up around a third. Sequenced sample: memory CD8+ T cells from PBMCs. The subset was: CD45RO+ cells pooled with CCR7-negative TemRA cells. These receptor sequences come from a man younger than 30 in good health. Some clones in this sample may be carry-over from other donors' samples.

V and J are TRBV10-3 and TRBJ1-5; D call uncertain. The CDR3 covers 15 residues. CDR1 ENHRY and CDR2 SYGVKD come from the germline V gene. The V gene lost 3 bases and the J gene lost 0 bases, with 9 bases spanning the gap. CDR3 in amino acids: CAISEAVLSNQPQHF. The CDR3 nucleotides are TGTGCCATCAGTGAAGCCGTTCTTAGCAATCAGCCCCAGCATTTT.

The chain employs TRBV4-1 and TRBJ2-2, with 9 bases identical to TRBD2. Germline CDR1 is MGHRA and CDR2 is YSYEKL. V lost 1 base, J lost 7 bases, and 7 bases stayed unmatched. CDR3 length equals 16 residues. The CDR3 spells CASSQAAGGLSGELFF. The CDR3 DNA reads TGCGCCAGCAGCCAAGCGGCGGGAGGGCTAAGCGGGGAGCTGTTTTTT.

This chain uses TRBV7-6 with TRBJ2-7, with TRBD1 matching 8 bases. CDR1 is SGHVS and CDR2 is FNYEAQ in the germline V gene. Unmatched junction bases numbered 3, after V lost 3 bases and J lost 2 bases. The CDR3 has 14 amino acids. The CDR3 here is CASSFNRGAYEQYF. The DNA for the CDR3 is TGTGCCAGCAGCTTTAACAGGGGGGCCTACGAGCAGTACTTC.

The chain recombines TRBV27 with TRBJ2-1; possibly TRBD1 for D (5 bases). Germline V CDR1 and CDR2: MNHEY, SMNVEV (reference sequence). The CDR3 is 16 residues long. The V end was cut by 0 bases, the J end by 7 bases, with 16 bases between. CDR3 coding DNA: TGTGCCAGCAGTTTATCATTAGGGGCCCGGTCGAATGAGCAGTTCTTC. Translated: CASSLSLGARSNEQFF.

The chain is built from TRBV6-5 and TRBJ1-1; 9 nucleotides match TRBD1. CDR1 is MNHEY and CDR2 is SVGAGI in the germline V gene. This CDR3 comprises 13 residues. With 4 bases clipped from V and 7 bases from J, the junction kept 4 bases outside the gene matches. The CDR3 nucleotides read TGTGCCAGCAGTTCCCCGGACAGGGGTGAAGCTTTCTTT. Translation gives CASSSPDRGEAFF.

CDR3 in amino acids: CASSLGPPRAEAFF. CDR3 nucleotides: TGTGCCAGCAGTTTAGGGCCGCCTAGGGCTGAAGCTTTCTTT. The chain recombines TRBV27 with TRBJ1-1; no firm D call. The CDR3 length is 14 residues. V was pared by 2 bases and J by 6 bases, with 13 bases between. The V gene's germline CDR1 is MNHEY and CDR2 SMNVEV (reference sequence).

The rearrangement joins TRBV2 to TRBJ2-3; 8 nucleotides match TRBD1. With 7 bases clipped from V and 1 base from J, the junction kept 4 bases outside the gene matches. Germline CDR1 and CDR2: SNHLY and FYNNEI. The CDR3 loop spans 14 amino acids. The CDR3 sequence: CASTGGPGTDTQYF. The CDR3 DNA reads TGTGCCAGCACAGGGGGCCCTGGCACAGATACGCAGTATTTT.

This rearrangement joins TRBV27 to TRBJ1-5, with 11 bases that match TRBD1. This CDR3 is built from 15 residues. Germline V gene lookup returns CDR1 MNHEY and CDR2 SMNVEV (reference sequence). The V segment lost 2 bases and the J segment 6 bases; nucleotides outside the gene matches: 3. This CDR3 reads CASSLGQGAFQPQHF. Here the CDR3 DNA reads TGTGCCAGCAGTTTAGGACAGGGGGCTTTTCAGCCCCAGCATTTT.

The rearrangement uses TRBV27 and TRBJ2-1; the match to TRBD1 covers 9 bases. Germline CDR1 is MNHEY and CDR2 is SMNVEV (reference sequence). With 5 bases clipped from V and 3 bases from J, the junction kept 5 bases outside the gene matches. This CDR3 is built from 15 residues. The CDR3 bases are TGTGCCAGCAGTCTCCGACAGGGGGTCTACAATGAGCAGTTCTTC. This codes for CASSLRQGVYNEQFF.

This clone came up a few times. The chain has TRBV7-9 and TRBJ1-5; D is unclear. This CDR3 is 12 amino acids long. The germline CDR1 and CDR2 sequences are SEHNR and FQNEAQ (reference sequence). V was clipped by 4 bases and J by 9 bases, with 10 bases between them. In nucleotides, the CDR3 is TGTGCCAGCAGCTCCGATGTGGGGCCCCAGCATTTT. This encodes CASSSDVGPQHF.

Only one count was recorded for this clone. The rearrangement uses TRBV5-1 and TRBJ2-2; D is possibly TRBD1 (6 bases). From germline, CDR1 is SGHRS and CDR2 YFSETQ. The CDR3 totals 18 residues. Trimming removed 3 bases at V and 5 bases at J, with 23 bases between. The CDR3 sequence: CASSSRLARGPRTGELFF. The CDR3 region has the DNA TGCGCCAGCAGCTCTCGATTAGCCAGGGGCCCGCGGACCGGGGAGCTGTTTTTT.

The sample holds one count of this clone. The J gene is TRBJ2-1, the V gene TRBV5-8, with 7 bases that match TRBD2. Germline assignment: CDR1 SGHTS and CDR2 YDEGEE. The CDR3 loop spans 15 amino acids. The V and J ends lost 1 base and 8 bases, in that order; junction bases with no gene match: 9. This CDR3 reads CASSLLVRGGDEQFF. In DNA, the CDR3 is TGTGCCAGCAGCTTGCTCGTGAGGGGAGGGGATGAGCAGTTCTTC.

This clone has just one count. The chain joins TRBV4-1 to TRBJ1-1; no firm D call. The CDR3 sequence is 14 residues long. V lost 3 bases and J lost 4, with 12 bases in between. Germline V CDR1 and CDR2: MGHRA, YSYEKL. CDR3 sequence reads: CASSHDNFGTEAFF. DNA for the CDR3: TGCGCCAGCAGCCACGACAATTTTGGCACTGAAGCTTTCTTT.

The V and J genes are TRBV4-2 and TRBJ2-7; the D call may be TRBD1 or TRBD2 (5 bases each). V was shortened by 4 bases and J by 5 bases, with 12 bases between the two germline ends. Germline V gene data show CDR1 as LGHNA and CDR2 as YNFKEQ. This CDR3 contains 13 residues. CDR3 sequence reads: CASSLGSGHEQYF. The DNA of the CDR3 is TGTGCCAGCAGCCTGGGGTCGGGGCACGAGCAGTACTTC.

This clone has only one observation. The chain joins TRBV2 to TRBJ2-5; D ambiguous. Trimming pared 4 bases from V and 5 bases from J, leaving 11 bases between. CDR3 length: 13 amino acids. CDR1 is SNHLY, CDR2 FYNNEI, per germline. This CDR3 reads CASSVGYGETQYF. CDR3 nucleotide sequence: TGTGCCAGCAGTGTCGGCTATGGGGAGACCCAGTACTTC.

This clone was found once. The chain is built from TRBV4-2 and TRBJ2-1; 7 bases fit TRBD2. Losses at the gene ends were 3 bases for V and 2 bases for J; bases not matched to a gene: 4. Germline V gene sequence: CDR1 LGHNA, CDR2 YNFKEQ. The CDR3 contains 15 residues. The CDR3 nucleotides read TGTGCCAGCAGCCAGGGGGGACTACCCTACAATGAGCAGTTCTTC. This sequence encodes CASSQGGLPYNEQFF.

The chain employs TRBV6-4 and TRBJ2-1, with D tentatively TRBD2 (7 bases). Germline V gives CDR1 MRHNA, CDR2 SNTAGT. This CDR3 has 15 residues. Trimming shortened V by 0 bases and J by 7 bases, and 13 bases separated the two germline ends. CDR3 nucleotide sequence: TGTGCCAGCAGTGACTCAGGGGGAGGGCCGAATGAGCAGTTCTTC. Translated, it gives CASSDSGGGPNEQFF.

The chain links TRBV29-1 to TRBJ2-3, with 10 bases matching TRBD2. The V gene end was trimmed by 7 bases and the J gene end by 6 bases; junction bases not matched to a gene: 10. This CDR3 spans 14 amino acids. Germline assignment: CDR1 SQVTM and CDR2 ANQGSEA. The CDR3: CSATSLAGVDTQYF. CDR3 nucleotide sequence: TGCAGCGCCACAAGCCTAGCGGGAGTGGATACGCAGTATTTT.

This clone was detected only once. This chain's CDR3 is CASSEQAISTDTQYF. CDR3 nucleotides: TGTGCCAGCAGTGAACAGGCGATTAGCACAGATACGCAGTATTTT. This chain connects TRBV6-1 to TRBJ2-3; the D is unclear. The V and J ends lost 2 bases and 0 bases respectively, with 9 bases between them. CDR3 length: 15 residues. CDR1 is MNHNS, CDR2 SASEGT, per germline.

The chain employs TRBV9 and TRBJ2-2; D is ambiguous. There are 14 residues in the CDR3. The V and J ends lost 0 bases and 8 bases respectively, with 11 bases between them. From germline, CDR1 is SGDLS and CDR2 YYNGEE. The CDR3 DNA follows: TGTGCCAGCAGCGTAGTTAAGTATGGGGGGGAGCTGTTTTTT. This encodes CASSVVKYGGELFF.